Below are 14 T cell receptor beta chains sequenced from a single sample in a study of cytomegalovirus exposure and HLA in healthy donors. Only in-frame clones appear in the TCRdb table, and some are missing; sequencing was by immunoSEQ multiplex PCR. The top ten clones hold over 13% of a sample with a few hundred thousand clones, approximately 80% of them seen once. The sequenced sample was PBMCs. These receptors all come from a woman in her twenties or thirties in good health and CMV-seropositive.

The CDR3 bases are TGTGCCAGCGCACCAGGGGGCAATCAGCCCCAGCATTTT. Translated, it gives CASAPGGNQPQHF. The chain combines TRBV6-5 with TRBJ1-5; D is possibly TRBD1 (6 bases). CDR3 length: 13 residues. Trimming took off 8 bases at V and 2 bases at J, with 10 bases between the two ends. Germline lookup yields CDR1 MNHEY and CDR2 SVGAGI.

The gene calls are TRBV29-1 and TRBJ1-2, with 7 nucleotides matching TRBD1. Losses at the gene ends were 3 bases for V and 6 bases for J; bases not matched to a gene: 4. The length of the CDR3 is 12 residues. Germline CDR1 is SQVTM and CDR2 is ANQGSEA. CDR3 in amino acids: CSVENRGDGYTF. In DNA, the CDR3 is TGCAGCGTTGAGAACAGGGGAGATGGCTACACCTTC.

This clone was counted once. This chain links TRBV7-8 with TRBJ1-5; D is undetermined. Germline-derived CDR1 and CDR2 are SGHVS and FQNEAQ. The CDR3 spans 15 residues. Trimming removed 5 bases at V and 2 bases at J, with 13 bases between. Here the CDR3 reads CASSRNMTRNQPQHF. Written as DNA, the CDR3 is TGTGCCAGCAGCCGAAACATGACCCGCAATCAGCCCCAGCATTTT.

The rearrangement uses TRBV6-8 and TRBJ2-1, with TRBD1 identical over 7 bases. CDR1 MNHGY and CDR2 SAAAGT come from the germline V gene. V lost 6 bases, J lost 13 bases, and 21 bases stayed unmatched. The CDR3 sequence is 16 residues long. In nucleotides, the CDR3 is TGTGCCAGCAGCCACAATTTCCCGGGACAGCCTTTTTCCCAGTTCTTC. Residues: CASSHNFPGQPFSQFF.

V and J are TRBV7-2 and TRBJ2-3; TRBD1 might be the D (6 bases). V was shortened by 5 bases and J by 2 bases, with 11 bases between the two germline ends. The germline V gene encodes CDR1 SGHTA and CDR2 FQGNSA. The CDR3 has 14 residues. The CDR3: CASSLDRTTDTQYF. The DNA for the CDR3 is TGTGCCAGCAGCCTTGACAGGACCACAGATACGCAGTATTTT.

CDR3 loop: CASSPTGGIQSYEQYF. CDR3 sequence (DNA): TGTGCCAGTAGTCCGACAGGGGGAATTCAATCCTACGAGCAGTACTTC. The chain uses TRBV19 and TRBJ2-5; 9 bases are shared with TRBD1. The J call could be wrong; TRBJ2-7 is a better fit for the DNA end. Germline-derived CDR1 and CDR2 are LNHDA and SQIVND (reference sequence). The CDR3 has 16 amino acids.

This chain links TRBV28 with TRBJ1-2, with D unclear. V lost 2 bases and J lost 6, with 7 bases in between. The CDR3 loop spans 12 amino acids. The germline CDR1 and CDR2 sequences are MDHEN and SYDVKM. The CDR3 sequence is CASSLSLDGYTF. The CDR3 region has the DNA TGTGCCAGCAGTTTAAGCCTCGATGGCTACACCTTC.

This chain joins TRBV7-2 and TRBJ2-5; no definite D call. V was clipped by 6 bases and J by 3 bases, with 11 bases between them. CDR3 length equals 13 residues. Germline lookup yields CDR1 SGHTA and CDR2 FQGNSA. CDR3 DNA sequence: TGTGCCAGCAGTAGAAGGTCGGAAGAGACCCAGTACTTC. It specifies CASSRRSEETQYF.

Note on this clone: An end of the junction differs from the germline gene, which may be a read error. The V and J genes are TRBV28 and TRBJ2-7; maybe TRBD1 (6 bases). This CDR3 contains 10 residues. In germline, CDR1 is MDHEN, CDR2 SYDVKM. This CDR3 reads CAVPGDPSVF. The CDR3 nucleotides are TGTGCCGTCCCAGGGGACCCATCGGTCTTC.

The V gene is TRBV7-6, the J gene TRBJ1-5, with 10 bases that match TRBD1. Trimming at V came to 5 bases and at J to 6 bases, leaving 7 bases not matched to a gene. The CDR3 has 15 residues. Germline V gene sequence: CDR1 SGHVS, CDR2 FNYEAQ. The CDR3 DNA sequence: TGTGCCAGCAGCAAAGGGACAGGGGAAGGTCAGCCCCAGCATTTT. Its protein product is CASSKGTGEGQPQHF.

The J gene is TRBJ2-7, the V gene TRBV27; 11 bases align to TRBD1. Germline trimming cut 5 bases from V and 6 bases from J; bases unmatched to any gene: 6. The CDR3 totals 14 residues. Germline V lookup: CDR1 MNHEY, CDR2 SMNVEV (reference sequence). The CDR3 is CASSPWTGGREQYF. The CDR3, as DNA: TGTGCCAGCAGTCCTTGGACAGGGGGCCGCGAGCAGTACTTC.

V usage is TRBV9 and J usage is TRBJ1-2; TRBD1 agrees at 8 bases. The V gene end was trimmed by 4 bases and the J gene end by 3 bases; junction bases not matched to a gene: 5. The CDR3 contains 14 residues. Germline V lookup: CDR1 SGDLS, CDR2 YYNGEE. The CDR3 region has the DNA TGTGCCAGCAGCTCCCAGGGGGCGGACTATGGCTACACCTTC. Residues: CASSSQGADYGYTF.

The rearrangement joins TRBV2 to TRBJ1-1, with a weak D call TRBD1 (6 bases). V lost 7 bases and J lost 1, with 13 bases in between. The CDR3 consists of 14 residues. Per germline, CDR1 SNHLY and CDR2 FYNNEI. The DNA of the CDR3 is TGTGCCAGCATAAGGGGGGAGGAGAACACTGAAGCTTTCTTT. Translated, it gives CASIRGEENTEAFF.

The CDR3 sequence: CASASQVTSGGNEQFF. In DNA form, the CDR3 reads TGTGCCAGCGCCTCTCAGGTGACTAGCGGGGGAAATGAGCAGTTCTTC. V is TRBV27 and J is TRBJ2-1; TRBD2 matches 12 bases. Germline values: CDR1 MNHEY, CDR2 SMNVEV (reference sequence). The CDR3 runs to 16 residues. Trimming removed 8 bases from V and 7 bases from J; junction bases left unmatched: 12.